The 31 T cell receptor beta chains listed next were all sequenced from one sample in a study of T cell repertoires in cytomegalovirus infection. TCRdb reprocessed the reads via MiXCR and lists one record per CDR3 protein. The data contain under 300,000 distinct CDR3 sequences, 15% to 20% of them singletons. The specimen sequenced was CD8+ T cells from PBMCs. The receptors were sampled from a human donor in good health (CMV status not recorded). Some clones in this sample may be carry-over from other donors' samples.

This clonotype was counted many times. The chain has TRBV15 and TRBJ1-6; D ambiguous. The CDR3 consists of 15 residues. V shed 3 bases and J shed 0 bases, with 6 bases lying between them. CDR1 and CDR2 (germline): LNHNV, YYDKDF (reference sequence). The CDR3, as DNA: TGTGCCACCAGCAGGTGGGCCTCCTATAATTCACCCCTCCACTTT. This codes for CATSRWASYNSPLHF.

The chain couples TRBV15 to TRBJ1-5; D ambiguous. The CDR3 is made up of 15 amino acids. The V end lost 5 bases, the J end lost 3 bases, and 14 bases lay between the germline ends. Germline V gene lookup returns CDR1 LNHNV and CDR2 YYDKDF (reference sequence). The CDR3 protein is CATSGAGVPNQPQHF. The CDR3 coding sequence is TGTGCCACCAGCGGAGCTGGGGTCCCCAATCAGCCCCAGCATTTT.

This clonotype has at least ten counts. The chain has TRBV4-1 and TRBJ1-1; weak D call: TRBD1 (6 bases). In germline, CDR1 is MGHRA, CDR2 YSYEKL. Between the trimmed V and J ends, which lost 4 bases and 3 bases, there was a span of 18 bases. The CDR3 covers 16 residues. CDR3 loop: CASSRGETGLYTEAFF. CDR3 nucleotides: TGCGCCAGCAGCCGGGGGGAAACAGGGTTGTACACTGAAGCTTTCTTT.

The rearrangement links TRBV7-2 to TRBJ2-5, with D possibly being TRBD1 (5 bases). Trimming cost V 1 base and J 5 bases, with 14 bases left between them. Germline V gene data show CDR1 as SGHTA and CDR2 as FQGNSA. The CDR3 length is 15 residues. The CDR3 DNA reads as TGTGCCAGCAGCTTAGGTTGGCAGGGTAGCGAGACCCAGTACTTC. It translates to CASSLGWQGSETQYF. The entire variable domain, with the rest obtained from reference TRBV7-2 and TRBJ2-5, is as follows: GAGVSQSPSNKVTEKGKDVELRCDPISGHTALYWYRQSLGQGLEFLIYFQGNSAPDKSGLPSDRFSAERTGGSVSTLTIQRTQQEDSAVYLCASSLGWQGSETQYFGPGTRLLVL.

The chain is built from TRBV27 and TRBJ2-5, with D unresolved. This CDR3 region has 13 residues. V lost 2 bases and J 5 bases, leaving 9 bases between the germline ends. Germline CDR1 is MNHEY and CDR2 is SMNVEV (reference sequence). CDR3 nucleotide sequence: TGTGCCAGCAGTTTAATCCCTGGGGAGACCCAGTACTTC. It is translated as CASSLIPGETQYF.

This chain connects TRBV14 to TRBJ1-3, with D possibly being TRBD1 (5 bases). Germline CDR1 reads SGHDN; CDR2 reads FVKESK. Trimming took off 3 bases at V and 8 bases at J, with 17 bases between the two ends. The length of the CDR3 is 15 residues. The CDR3 reads CASSHLTGDRDTIYF. The CDR3 DNA reads TGTGCCAGCAGCCATTTGACGGGGGACCGGGACACCATATATTTT.

Many counts were recorded for this clonotype. Possible read error: a much larger clone is one base away. The chain has TRBV7-9 and TRBJ2-3; D gene ambiguous. The CDR3 totals 11 residues. Trimming shortened V by 5 bases and J by 1 base, and 1 base separated the two germline ends. CDR1 and CDR2 from the germline V gene are SEHNR and FQNEAQ (reference sequence). CDR3 sequence: CASSRTDTQYF. The CDR3 coding sequence is TGTGCCAGCAGCCGCACAGATACGCAGTATTTT.

This clonotype was seen a few times. In nucleotides, the CDR3 is TGCGCCAGCAGCCAAGTGCTAGCGCCTAGCACAGATACGCAGTATTTT. Its translation is CASSQVLAPSTDTQYF. The chain recombines TRBV4-1 with TRBJ2-3; D is possibly TRBD2 (6 bases). The CDR3 extends over 16 amino acids. V was pared by 1 base and J by 0 bases, with 11 bases between. CDR1 is MGHRA and CDR2 is YSYEKL in the germline V gene.

This clonotype has at least ten counts. The chain's CDR3 is CASSQDDSLVSGANVLTF. CDR3 sequence (DNA): TGTGCCAGCAGCCAAGATGACAGCCTAGTCTCTGGGGCCAACGTCCTGACTTTC. The chain uses TRBV4-2 and TRBJ2-6; D possibly corresponds to TRBD1 (5 bases). The CDR3 contains 18 residues. The V gene's germline CDR1 is LGHNA and CDR2 YNFKEQ. V lost 0 bases, J lost 0 bases, and 12 bases lay in between.

This clonotype was recorded a few times. V is TRBV29-1 and J is TRBJ2-2, with 9 bases aligning to TRBD2. V shed 6 bases, J shed 0 bases, and the junction held 8 bases outside the gene matches. CDR1 SQVTM and CDR2 ANQGSEA come from the germline V gene. The CDR3 loop spans 16 amino acids. The CDR3 loop is CSVRGRGGTNTGELFF. As DNA, the CDR3 is TGCAGCGTGAGGGGGCGGGGGGGAACGAACACCGGGGAGCTGTTTTTT.

V and J are TRBV9 and TRBJ2-2; 13 bases align to TRBD2. The CDR3 spans 17 residues. J gave up 0 bases and V 3 bases, and 2 bases lay outside the gene matches. CDR1 SGDLS and CDR2 YYNGEE come from the germline V gene. CDR3 DNA: TGTGCCAGCAGCGAGACTAGCGGGGGGCCGAACACCGGGGAGCTGTTTTTT. Protein product: CASSETSGGPNTGELFF.

The chain combines TRBV29-1 with TRBJ2-3; D is perhaps TRBD1 or TRBD2 (6 bases each). Germline values: CDR1 SQVTM, CDR2 ANQGSEA. V lost 1 base and J lost 5, with 19 bases in between. The CDR3 has 16 amino acids. CDR3 residues: CSVEGGASVSVDTQYF. CDR3 in DNA: TGCAGCGTTGAAGGGGGGGCTAGCGTGTCGGTAGATACGCAGTATTTT.

This clonotype was detected ten times or more. The chain carries TRBV7-2 and TRBJ1-6, with a possible D match to TRBD1 (6 bases). The CDR3 runs 18 residues. Germline V gene sequence: CDR1 SGHTA, CDR2 FQGNSA. Trimming removed 4 bases at V and 7 bases at J, with 23 bases between. The CDR3 here is CASSSRDIGSVFNSPLHF. The CDR3 nucleotides are TGTGCCAGCAGCTCTCGGGACATAGGGTCGGTTTTCAATTCACCCCTCCACTTT.

The genes are TRBV28 and TRBJ1-1; possibly TRBD1 for D (5 bases). Looked up from germline, CDR1 is MDHEN and CDR2 is SYDVKM. The CDR3 runs 13 residues. The germline V and J ends were trimmed by 1 base and 8 bases, with 11 bases remaining between them. CDR3 sequence reads: CASSLSRATEAFF. CDR3 sequence (DNA): TGTGCCAGCAGTTTATCCAGGGCGACCGAAGCTTTCTTT.

Many counts were recorded for this clonotype. The chain recombines TRBV6-1 with TRBJ1-1; no reliable D call. V lost 5 bases and J 0 bases, leaving 16 bases between the germline ends. The germline gives CDR1 MNHNS, CDR2 SASEGT. The CDR3 extends over 16 amino acids. The CDR3 DNA reads as TGTGCCAGCAGTTTTGGTAGCAGGAGGATGAACACTGAAGCTTTCTTT. Translated: CASSFGSRRMNTEAFF.

This clonotype was picked up a small number of times. This chain joins TRBV2 and TRBJ2-1; D is perhaps TRBD2 (5 bases). The germline V gene encodes CDR1 SNHLY and CDR2 FYNNEI. V lost 10 bases and J lost 9, with 13 bases in between. This CDR3 is 11 amino acids long. CDR3 residues: CATLNRGEQFF. The CDR3 coding sequence is TGTGCCACCCTAAACCGGGGTGAGCAGTTCTTC.

This clonotype was seen a few times. The rearrangement joins TRBV20-1 to TRBJ1-4; D call uncertain. The ends were cut back, 5 bases at V and 1 base at J, with 14 bases in the middle. Germline values: CDR1 DFQATT, CDR2 SNEGSKA (reference sequence). The CDR3 extends over 15 amino acids. The CDR3 DNA reads TGCAGTGCTGAATCCCCAGGCGAAACTAATGAAAAACTGTTTTTT. Its translation is CSAESPGETNEKLFF.

This clonotype was observed many times. The V call is TRBV12-3 or TRBV12-4, the J call TRBJ2-3; D may be TRBD2 (5 bases). The CDR3 loop spans 12 amino acids. The V and J ends lost 7 bases and 3 bases respectively, with 8 bases between them. The CDR3 sequence is CASTRGTDTQYF. CDR3 DNA sequence: TGTGCCAGCACCCGCGGGACAGATACGCAGTATTTT.

The sample holds a few counts of this clonotype. The genes are TRBV27 and TRBJ1-5; TRBD1 matches 9 bases. The CDR3 totals 17 residues. Germline V gene sequence: CDR1 MNHEY, CDR2 SMNVEV (reference sequence). The J segment lost 0 bases and the V segment lost 4 bases, leaving 7 bases of the junction unmatched. The CDR3 DNA reads TGTGCCAGCAGTTCCGGACAGGGGCTTTATAGCAATCAGCCCCAGCATTTT. Its translation: CASSSGQGLYSNQPQHF.

This clonotype occurred many times. The rearrangement joins TRBV28 to TRBJ1-1, with D possibly being TRBD1 (5 bases). From germline, CDR1 is MDHEN and CDR2 SYDVKM. V lost 6 bases to trimming and J lost 7 bases, with 18 bases between them. This CDR3 has 14 amino acids. CDR3 loop: CASRPPGGVNEAFF. The CDR3 DNA reads TGTGCCAGCAGGCCTCCTGGGGGGGTGAATGAAGCTTTCTTT.

This clonotype was detected many times. The CDR3 spells CATLYTGELFF. CDR3 sequence (DNA): TGTGCCACCCTTTACACCGGGGAGCTGTTTTTT. The chain recombines TRBV7-9 with TRBJ2-2; no reliable D call. V lost 10 bases to trimming and J lost 3 bases, with 6 bases between them. The CDR3 length is 11 residues. The V gene's germline CDR1 is SEHNR and CDR2 FQNEAQ (reference sequence).

Many counts were recorded for this clonotype. V is TRBV12-3 or TRBV12-4 and J is TRBJ2-7, with D perhaps being TRBD1 or TRBD2 (5 bases each). The ends were cut back, 7 bases at V and 3 bases at J, with 10 bases in the middle. This CDR3 has 12 amino acids. The CDR3 DNA is TGTGCCAGCACCCGAGGGGTCTACGAGCAGTACTTC. Protein product: CASTRGVYEQYF.

The chain joins TRBV12-5 to TRBJ2-2; D not resolved. The ends were cut back, 2 bases at V and 3 bases at J, with 7 bases in the middle. CDR1 LGHNT and CDR2 FRNRAP come from the germline V gene. This CDR3 is 14 amino acids long. DNA for the CDR3: TGTGCTAGTGGTTTGACCCCAGACACCGGGGAGCTGTTTTTT. Translating gives CASGLTPDTGELFF.

The chain carries TRBV27 and TRBJ2-1; 7 bases align to TRBD1. CDR1 MNHEY and CDR2 SMNVEV come from the germline V gene (reference sequence). The CDR3 is made up of 16 amino acids. Unmatched junction bases numbered 10, after V lost 6 bases and J lost 2 bases. This CDR3 is CASSLSGRGTYNEQFF. CDR3 nucleotides: TGTGCCAGCAGCCTATCGGGCAGGGGGACCTACAATGAGCAGTTCTTC.

The rearrangement joins TRBV7-9 to TRBJ2-3; TRBD1 agrees at 8 bases. CDR3 length: 15 amino acids. Unmatched junction bases numbered 10, after V lost 8 bases and J lost 3 bases. Looked up from germline, CDR1 is SEHNR and CDR2 is FQNEAQ (reference sequence). The CDR3 region is CASLPPDRGTDTQYF. CDR3 coding DNA: TGTGCCAGCCTCCCGCCAGACAGGGGTACAGATACGCAGTATTTT.

The V and J genes are TRBV3-1 and TRBJ2-1, with a weak D call TRBD1 (6 bases). The germline V and J ends were trimmed by 4 bases and 0 bases, with 10 bases remaining between them. CDR1 is LGHDT and CDR2 is YNNKEL in the germline V gene (reference sequence). The CDR3 spans 15 residues. DNA of the CDR3: TGTGCCAGCAGCCGATACAGGGTCTCCTACAATGAGCAGTTCTTC. It codes for CASSRYRVSYNEQFF.

J is TRBJ2-3 and V is TRBV28; 7 positions agree with TRBD1. The CDR3 extends over 16 amino acids. Germline CDR1 and CDR2: MDHEN and SYDVKM. V lost 6 bases to trimming and J lost 5 bases; unmatched junction nucleotides: 14. The chain's CDR3 is CASSHDRVEEQDTQYF. CDR3 bases: TGTGCCAGCAGCCATGACAGGGTGGAGGAACAAGATACGCAGTATTTT.

CDR3 coding DNA: TGTGCCAGCAGGCACCCTAGCGGGGGCCTCTACAATGAGCAGTTCTTC. Encoded protein: CASRHPSGGLYNEQFF. V gene TRBV2 combines with J gene TRBJ2-1; 10 nucleotides line up with TRBD2. This CDR3 contains 16 residues. Germline V gene lookup returns CDR1 SNHLY and CDR2 FYNNEI. With V trimmed by 6 bases and J by 3 bases, 8 bases remained unmatched.

This clonotype was observed many times. V gene TRBV7-2 combines with J gene TRBJ2-1, with 7 bases aligning to TRBD2. This CDR3 is built from 14 residues. V was pared by 3 bases and J by 4 bases, with 3 bases of the junction left unmatched. Germline-derived CDR1 and CDR2 are SGHTA and FQGNSA. CDR3 region: CASSLGGEYNEQFF. The CDR3 coding sequence is TGTGCCAGCAGCTTGGGGGGGGAGTACAATGAGCAGTTCTTC.

This clonotype appeared a few times. The V call is TRBV29-1, the J call TRBJ1-1, with D unclear. Trimming pared 4 bases from V and 0 bases from J, leaving 12 bases between. Looked up from germline, CDR1 is SQVTM and CDR2 is ANQGSEA. This CDR3 spans 14 amino acids. The CDR3 DNA reads TGCAGCGTTGCGAGGTCTGCAGTGAACACTGAAGCTTTCTTT. This gives the protein CSVARSAVNTEAFF.

This clonotype was counted at least ten times. The V call is TRBV6-1, the J call TRBJ1-6, with TRBD1 matching over 9 bases. The germline CDR1 and CDR2 sequences are MNHNS and SASEGT. The CDR3 consists of 15 residues. V was pared by 7 bases and J by 10 bases, with 11 bases of the junction left unmatched. CDR3 loop: CASIFNRGLGSPLHF. The CDR3 DNA is TGTGCCAGCATTTTCAACAGGGGGCTCGGCTCACCCCTCCACTTT.